Listed below are T cell receptor beta chains from one sample, sequenced in a study of blood T cells in healthy people across ages. MiXCR, applied by TCRdb to the 5' RACE reads, yields one record per CDR3 protein. In the table there are 550,000 to 700,000 distinct CDR3 sequences, roughly a quarter of which are singletons. Sequenced input: blood. These receptors came from an older woman in good health. CDR3s include the opening cysteine and the closing phenylalanine or tryptophan. The D gene is left open where the match is weak. Only some rows state a clone size, as once, few, many or a class for expanded clones.

.	TRBJ1-2	TRBV12-3/TRBV12-4	.	CASSAPERNGYTF	TGTGCCAGCAGTGCGCCTGAGAGAAATGGCTACACCTTC
few	TRBJ2-4	TRBV18	TRBD1	CASSPPGQVKNIQYF	TGTGCCAGCTCACCACCGGGACAGGTCAAAAACATTCAGTACTTC
.	TRBJ2-7	TRBV20-1	TRBD2	CSARDPSRGSSYEQYF	TGCAGTGCTAGAGATCCGTCGCGGGGGAGTTCCTACGAGCAGTACTTC
.	TRBJ2-7	TRBV20-1	.	CSASGGVEQYF	TGCAGTGCTAGCGGCGGGGTCGAGCAGTACTTC
few	TRBJ2-5	TRBV23-1	.	CASSLVVSRETQYF	TGCGCCAGCAGTCTGGTAGTATCGAGAGAGACCCAGTACTTC
many	TRBJ1-4	TRBV20-1	.	CSAFPGTSEKLFF	TGCAGTGCCTTCCCAGGGACGTCTGAAAAACTGTTTTTT
.	TRBJ2-6	TRBV12-3/TRBV12-4	TRBD1	CASSRSGTGCSGANVLTF	TGTGCCAGCAGTCGTTCCGGGACAGGGTGCTCTGGGGCCAACGTCCTGACTTTC
.	TRBJ1-1	TRBV11-2	.	CASSLVDQTGAFF	TGTGCCAGCAGCTTAGTTGACCAAACTGGAGCTTTCTTT
.	TRBJ2-1	TRBV6-1	TRBD1	CAISEPGQGSNEQFF	TGTGCCATTTCGGAACCGGGACAGGGGAGCAATGAGCAGTTCTTC
few	TRBJ2-5	TRBV7-2	TRBD1	CASSYRGPEETQYF	TGTGCCAGCAGCTACAGGGGCCCGGAGGAGACCCAGTACTTC
few	TRBJ2-5	TRBV11-3	.	CATKGDSKETQYF	TGTGCCACCAAGGGAGACAGCAAAGAGACCCAGTACTTC
.	TRBJ2-7	TRBV4-2	TRBD2	CASSQDAPTAGRSYEQYF	TGTGCCAGCAGCCAAGATGCGCCGACAGCGGGGAGGTCCTACGAGCAGTACTTC
.	TRBJ2-7	TRBV7-2	.	CASSLVTGIYEQYF	TGTGCCAGCAGCTTAGTGACGGGGATCTACGAGCAGTACTTC
.	TRBJ2-7	TRBV20-1	TRBD1	CSAGSGTALYEQYF	TGCAGTGCTGGCTCCGGGACAGCTCTCTACGAGCAGTACTTC
.	TRBJ2-2	TRBV20-1	.	CSARSHRDLFF	TGCAGTGCTAGGTCGCACAGGGATCTGTTTTTT
.	TRBJ2-7	TRBV5-6	TRBD1	CASSLRGQGDEQYF	TGTGCCAGCAGCTTGAGAGGACAGGGGGACGAGCAGTACTTC
many	TRBJ2-5	TRBV20-1	.	CSAPTRRGRGETQYF	TGCAGTGCCCCAACGAGGCGGGGCCGGGGAGAGACCCAGTACTTC
few	TRBJ2-7	TRBV2	.	CASRLQGRYEQYF	TGTGCCAGCCGCCTTCAGGGGAGGTACGAGCAGTACTTC
.	TRBJ2-7	TRBV2	TRBD1	CASKVGQGGSYEQYF	TGTGCCAGCAAGGTGGGACAGGGAGGTTCCTACGAGCAGTACTTC
few	TRBJ2-3	TRBV12-3/TRBV12-4	.	CASRPTASDTQYF	TGTGCCAGCAGGCCGACGGCTTCAGATACGCAGTATTTT
many	TRBJ2-5	TRBV7-2	.	CASSQGGVRETQYF	TGTGCCAGCTCCCAAGGAGGGGTCCGTGAGACCCAGTACTTC
.	TRBJ2-5	TRBV18	TRBD1	CASSLNYRGQETQYF	TGTGCCAGCTCACTAAACTACAGGGGGCAAGAGACCCAGTACTTC
once	TRBJ2-6	TRBV29-1	.	CSVLATGANVLTF	TGCAGCGTTTTGGCCACTGGGGCCAACGTCCTGACTTTC
few	TRBJ2-5	TRBV12-3/TRBV12-4	.	CASSFGDGETQYF	TGTGCCAGCAGTTTCGGGGACGGAGAGACCCAGTACTTC